This T cell receptor (beta chain) was sequenced in a study of OX40 agonist ivuxolimab in advanced cancers. Germline V gives CDR1 DFQATT, CDR2 SNEGSKA (reference sequence). Trimming shortened V by 3 bases and J by 7 bases, and 6 bases separated the two germline ends. This CDR3 is 11 amino acids long. The table came from immunoSEQ multiplex PCR; TCRdb's copy has only in-frame clones and leaves some out. The sample holds 50,000 to 70,000 clones, 70% to 90% seen once. The TCR originated in an adult with an advanced solid tumor such as melanoma, head and neck, liver or kidney cancer. The sample was CD4+ or CD8+ T cells sorted from blood, taken in a trial of the OX40 agonist ivuxolimab. The rearrangement joins TRBV20-1 to TRBJ1-4; no firm D call. The CDR3 nucleotides are TGCAGTGCTAGTATCCGTGAAAAACTGTTTTTT. Its translation is CSASIREKLFF.